The 15 T cell receptor beta chains below all came from one sample that was sequenced in a study of blood T cell repertoires in COVID-19. Sequencing was performed with immunoSEQ multiplex PCR; in TCRdb, only in-frame clones are kept and a portion is missing. The sample consists of about 160,000 clones, approximately 83% of them appearing once. Sequencing was done on a sample of peripheral blood. The receptors shown here come from a man in his 70s with acute or convalescent COVID-19.

This chain links TRBV19 with TRBJ1-6; D may be TRBD1 (5 bases). V was clipped by 3 bases and J by 8 bases, with 14 bases between them. This CDR3 has 15 amino acids. Germline V lookup: CDR1 LNHDA, CDR2 SQIVND (reference sequence). The chain's CDR3 is CASSISDSRDSPLHF. As DNA, the CDR3 is TGTGCCAGTAGTATCTCTGACAGTAGAGATTCACCCCTCCACTTT.

The chain joins TRBV5-1 to TRBJ2-7, with 13 bases matching TRBD2. V gave up 0 bases and J gave up 7 bases; unmatched junction bases: 10. CDR3 length: 17 residues. From germline, CDR1 is SGHRS and CDR2 YFSETQ. The CDR3 DNA follows: TGCGCCAGCAGCTTGGAGGTACTAGCGGGAGGGCCGTGGGAGCAGTACTTC. It specifies CASSLEVLAGGPWEQYF.

The DNA for the CDR3 is TGTGCCAGCTCCCGGGCTAGCAACGGCAATGAGCAGTTCTTC. It encodes CASSRASNGNEQFF. This chain connects TRBV18 to TRBJ2-1, with a tentative D call TRBD2 (5 bases). Germline V gene data show CDR1 as KGHSH and CDR2 as LQKENI. Trimming cost V 6 bases and J 6 bases, with 15 bases left between them. This CDR3 is built from 14 residues.

The chain couples TRBV19 to TRBJ2-3; D may be TRBD2 (7 bases). Between the trimmed V and J ends, which lost 1 base and 4 bases, there was a span of 9 bases. CDR3 length: 14 residues. The germline V gene has CDR1 LNHDA and CDR2 SQIVND (reference sequence). DNA for the CDR3: TGTGCCAGTAGTATAGGGGGGGGCCCAGATACGCAGTATTTT. It is translated as CASSIGGGPDTQYF.

V is TRBV4-2 and J is TRBJ1-4; D is ambiguous. V was trimmed by 0 bases and J by 8 bases, leaving 16 bases between them. Looked up from germline, CDR1 is LGHNA and CDR2 is YNFKEQ. There are 16 residues in the CDR3. CDR3 region: CASSQDGSGLEEKLFF. The CDR3 region has the DNA TGTGCCAGCAGCCAAGATGGGTCGGGATTGGAAGAAAAACTGTTTTTT.

The chain links TRBV5-1 to TRBJ2-3; 7 bases line up with TRBD2. This CDR3 spans 15 amino acids. CDR1 SGHRS and CDR2 YFSETQ come from the germline V gene. V gave up 0 bases and J gave up 2 bases; unmatched junction bases: 3. This CDR3 reads CASSLAGTNTDTQYF. CDR3 nucleotides: TGCGCCAGCAGCTTGGCAGGGACTAACACAGATACGCAGTATTTT.

V gene TRBV15 combines with J gene TRBJ2-1; 8 bases are shared with TRBD2. The germline gives CDR1 LNHNV, CDR2 YYDKDF (reference sequence). V shed 0 bases and J 6 bases; nucleotides not matched to a gene: 4. This CDR3 comprises 15 residues. CDR3 coding DNA: TGTGCCACCAGCAGAGATGGGCTAGCGGGCAATGAGCAGTTCTTC. Translated, it gives CATSRDGLAGNEQFF.

The rearrangement uses TRBV5-1 and TRBJ2-1; D might be TRBD2 (6 bases). V lost 7 bases and J lost 8, with 22 bases in between. The germline CDR1 and CDR2 sequences are SGHRS and YFSETQ. The CDR3 is 15 residues long. CDR3 protein: CASCYRGASEDEQFF. The CDR3, as DNA: TGCGCCAGCTGCTACCGCGGGGCTAGCGAGGATGAGCAGTTCTTC. The variable domain in full, with the rest retrieved from reference TRBV5-1 and TRBJ2-1, is KAGVTQTPRYLIKTRGQQVTLSCSPISGHRSVSWYQQTPGQGLQFLFEYFSETQRNKGNFPGRFSGRQFSNSRSEMNVSTLELGDSALYLCASCYRGASEDEQFFGPGTRLTVL.

The genes are TRBV28 and TRBJ1-2; perhaps TRBD1 as D (6 bases). V lost 6 bases to trimming and J lost 4 bases, with 15 bases between them. The germline gives CDR1 MDHEN, CDR2 SYDVKM. CDR3 length: 14 residues. The CDR3: CASSPGTFSYGYTF. The CDR3 nucleotides read TGTGCCAGCAGCCCGGGGACATTTTCCTATGGCTACACCTTC.

This clone was found once. V is TRBV7-3 and J is TRBJ2-2; D is possibly TRBD2 (5 bases). V shed 1 base and J shed 4 bases, with 7 bases lying between them. CDR1 SGHTA and CDR2 FQGTGA come from the germline V gene. The CDR3 sequence is 14 residues long. CDR3 amino acids: CASSLKRGTGELFF. CDR3 coding DNA: TGTGCCAGCAGCTTAAAACGGGGCACCGGGGAGCTGTTTTTT.

This clone appeared a few times. The chain uses TRBV2 and TRBJ2-1; TRBD1 matches 7 bases. CDR1 and CDR2 from the germline V gene are SNHLY and FYNNEI. The CDR3 runs 15 residues. The V gene end was trimmed by 5 bases and the J gene end by 5 bases; junction bases not matched to a gene: 9. The CDR3 here is CASSYRGRGDNEQFF. The CDR3, as DNA: TGTGCCAGCAGTTACAGGGGTCGAGGGGACAATGAGCAGTTCTTC.

The chain is built from TRBV5-1 and TRBJ1-3; perhaps TRBD1 as D (5 bases). Germline values: CDR1 SGHRS, CDR2 YFSETQ. The CDR3 has 15 residues. The V and J ends lost 2 bases and 4 bases respectively, with 13 bases between them. The CDR3 bases are TGCGCCAGCAGCTTAACAGGCCTGGGGGGAAACACCATATATTTT. Translated, it gives CASSLTGLGGNTIYF.

This clone was seen once. J is TRBJ2-7 and V is TRBV6-2 or TRBV6-3; 14 bases map to TRBD2. Trimming removed 5 bases from V and 1 base from J; junction bases left unmatched: 16. Germline CDR1 MNHEY, CDR2 SVGEGT. This CDR3 region has 20 residues. CDR3 nucleotides: TGTGCCAGCAGTCTACGTGGGACTAGCGGGAGCCAGGTTTGGTCCTACGAGCAGTACTTC. Translation gives CASSLRGTSGSQVWSYEQYF.

This rearrangement joins TRBV7-2 to TRBJ2-3, with 8 bases that match TRBD1. The germline V gene has CDR1 SGHTA and CDR2 FQGNSA. The length of the CDR3 is 15 residues. V was pared by 1 base and J by 1 base, with 1 base of the junction left unmatched. The CDR3 nucleotides read TGTGCCAGCAGCTTAGTGACAGGGGGCACAGATACGCAGTATTTT. This gives the protein CASSLVTGGTDTQYF.

The chain combines TRBV19 with TRBJ1-1; TRBD1 matches 7 bases. The CDR3 spans 16 residues. Losses at the gene ends were 4 bases for V and 2 bases for J; bases not matched to a gene: 10. Per the germline V gene, CDR1 is LNHDA and CDR2 is SQIVND (reference sequence). CDR3 in amino acids: CASSTIEGQSNTEAFF. The CDR3 DNA reads TGTGCCAGTAGTACCATAGAGGGACAGTCTAACACTGAAGCTTTCTTT.